The T cell receptor (beta chain) under discussion was sequenced for a study of CD8+CD57+ T cells in acquired aplastic anemia. Study results and limitations: Patients and controls turned out to have approximately 29 CD8+ CDR3 sequences in common.

For CDR3 and TCR beta VDJ profiling, genomic DNA was the template used. TCRdb redid the calling of the reads with MiXCR, one entry per CDR3 protein. The sample has about 220,000 distinct CDR3 sequences, around 32% seen once. This clonotype was seen ten or more times. Its antigen is as yet unknown. Trimming stripped 0 bases from V and 3 bases from J, with 14 bases between. This CDR3 has 16 residues. Germline-derived CDR1 and CDR2 are SGDLS and YYNGEE. What was sequenced was sorted CD4+, CD8+, or CD8+CD57+ T cells (not recorded which) from PBMCs. This sequence originates from a human donor in good health, serving as a control. The chain has TRBV9 and TRBJ2-3; D might be TRBD2 (6 bases). DNA of the CDR3: TGTGCCAGCAGCGTAGGGGTCGGTGGGGGGACAGATACGCAGTATTTT. Its translation is CASSVGVGGGTDTQYF.